What follows is one TCR beta chain and its context. What it recognizes is unknown. The CDR3 is 13 amino acids. V was pared by 5 bases and J by 1 base, with 8 bases between. Germline V lookup: CDR1 SGHAT, CDR2 FQDESV (reference sequence). This specimen belongs to a study of T cell responses to AZD1222 COVID-19 vaccine. The study's findings and limits: Targeting of unmutated variant regions was reportedly seen in nearly half of spike-specific TCRs. Clonal diversity was possibly underestimated, and the donors were mostly white British, with more females. Spike-specific TCRs gained breadth and depth after people received two AZD1222 doses.

Profiled with immunoSEQ multiplex PCR; TCRdb holds only in-frame clones, not every one. The table includes under 95,000 clones, under 95% detected once. This rearrangement joins TRBV11-1 to TRBJ1-1; D remains unclear. The sequencing here drew on peripheral blood, taken on day 0 of AZD1222 vaccination. The receptor was isolated from an adult in good health. The CDR3 spells CASSVKGNTEAFF. CDR3 nucleotide sequence: TGTGCCAGCAGCGTCAAGGGGAACACTGAAGCTTTCTTT.